This T cell receptor beta chain was recovered during a study of blood T cell repertoires in COVID-19. Study-level background: From T cells, B-cell-depleted T cells, or PBMCs came the material, which was cDNA or gDNA.

This clone was detected once. Germline V CDR1 and CDR2: SGHDT, YYEEEE. V lost 1 base to trimming and J lost 1 base, with 7 bases between them. This CDR3 is built from 14 residues. Sequencing used immunoSEQ multiplex PCR; TCRdb keeps in-frame clones, though not all of them. The sample lists more than 200,000 clones; approximately 80% were seen once. Source material: PBMCs or T cells enriched from blood (not recorded which). The chain joins TRBV5-6 to TRBJ2-3; D not certain. The TCR was taken from a woman aged 35 to 49 with acute COVID-19. The CDR3 here is CASSLPRRTDTQYF. Written as DNA, the CDR3 is TGTGCCAGCAGCTTGCCTAGGCGCACAGATACGCAGTATTTT.